These T cell receptor beta chains were read from a single sample in a study of cytomegalovirus exposure and HLA in healthy donors. Data came from immunoSEQ multiplex PCR; TCRdb stores just in-frame clones and leaves some out. Counted here are tens of thousands of clones, approximately 91% occurring once; the ten biggest clones make up roughly 3%. Sequencing input: PBMCs. These receptors were obtained from a woman under 30 in good health and CMV-seronegative. Each CDR3 is given without its conserved first and last residue. Each record gives: J gene, V gene, CDR3 protein.

j_gene: TRBJ2-1; v_gene: TRBV2; CDR3aa: ASSPYNEQF
j_gene: TRBJ2-5; v_gene: TRBV5-5; CDR3aa: ASSWGGEETQY
j_gene: TRBJ2-1; v_gene: TRBV7-8; CDR3aa: ASSDLSRGMYNEQF
j_gene: TRBJ1-2; v_gene: TRBV28; CDR3aa: ASRRQVLYGYT
j_gene: TRBJ2-7; v_gene: TRBV19; CDR3aa: ASSHGAGGPHEQY
j_gene: TRBJ2-7; v_gene: TRBV5-4; CDR3aa: ASSGGDRLYEQY
j_gene: TRBJ1-1; v_gene: TRBV15; CDR3aa: ATSRDRQGLTEAF
j_gene: TRBJ2-2; v_gene: TRBV7-3; CDR3aa: ASRSAGNTGELF
j_gene: TRBJ1-3; v_gene: TRBV19; CDR3aa: ASTRGDTIY
j_gene: TRBJ2-1; v_gene: TRBV9; CDR3aa: ASSVSTGGESEQF
j_gene: TRBJ2-3; v_gene: TRBV30; CDR3aa: AWESQAFTQY
j_gene: TRBJ2-4; v_gene: TRBV6-1; CDR3aa: ASSEFFGDIQY
j_gene: TRBJ2-1; v_gene: TRBV7-3; CDR3aa: ASSQGGGNEQF
j_gene: TRBJ2-1; v_gene: TRBV7-9; CDR3aa: ASSFGRDANYNEQF
j_gene: TRBJ2-7; v_gene: TRBV12-5; CDR3aa: ASERLRLTASVHEQY
j_gene: TRBJ1-1; v_gene: TRBV7-9; CDR3aa: ASRLGGTEAF
j_gene: TRBJ2-5; v_gene: TRBV9; CDR3aa: ASSVEGLAGEGETQY
j_gene: TRBJ2-1; v_gene: TRBV6-4; CDR3aa: ASSDSTSASYNEQF
j_gene: TRBJ1-2; v_gene: TRBV27; CDR3aa: ASSLSGAAGYGYT
j_gene: TRBJ1-3; v_gene: TRBV5-5; CDR3aa: ASSLGQGQGNTIY
j_gene: TRBJ2-5; v_gene: TRBV15; CDR3aa: ATSTRTGEETQY
j_gene: TRBJ2-2; v_gene: TRBV7-9; CDR3aa: ASSPSLTGELF
j_gene: TRBJ2-7; v_gene: TRBV18; CDR3aa: ASSPYVRTDYYEQY
j_gene: TRBJ1-4; v_gene: TRBV4-2; CDR3aa: ASSQPGQKVEKLF
j_gene: TRBJ1-2; v_gene: TRBV20-1; CDR3aa: SAYSGQGNT
j_gene: TRBJ2-3; v_gene: TRBV9; CDR3aa: ASSVVRGDTQY
j_gene: TRBJ2-7; v_gene: TRBV27; CDR3aa: ASSGLAGPYEQY
j_gene: -; v_gene: TRBV28; CDR3aa: ATYLGLAGASYEQY
j_gene: TRBJ2-7; v_gene: TRBV27; CDR3aa: ASSRTGTYEQY
j_gene: TRBJ2-6; v_gene: TRBV7-3; CDR3aa: ASGTSSGANVLT
j_gene: TRBJ1-5; v_gene: TRBV5-6; CDR3aa: ASRPYLYTRQDQPQH
j_gene: TRBJ2-7; v_gene: TRBV12-5; CDR3aa: ASGLVLGQGPSYEQY
j_gene: TRBJ2-5; v_gene: TRBV7-3; CDR3aa: ASSLGVRGGETQY
j_gene: TRBJ2-5; v_gene: TRBV7-2; CDR3aa: ASSLAMEAETQY
j_gene: TRBJ2-7; v_gene: TRBV2; CDR3aa: ASSARDREYEQY
j_gene: TRBJ2-7; v_gene: TRBV30; CDR3aa: AWSVQRSRGSYEQY
j_gene: TRBJ2-1; v_gene: TRBV5-6; CDR3aa: ASSLAGAYNEQF
j_gene: TRBJ2-3; v_gene: TRBV6-4; CDR3aa: ASSVLAGYTDTQY
j_gene: TRBJ2-1; v_gene: TRBV5-1; CDR3aa: ASSPRTGTNNEQF
j_gene: TRBJ1-2; v_gene: TRBV5-1; CDR3aa: ASSLVTEYHGYT
j_gene: TRBJ1-4; v_gene: TRBV6-5; CDR3aa: ASSPRGGEFEKLF
j_gene: TRBJ2-1; v_gene: TRBV18; CDR3aa: ASSPTMGLAGPNPRYNEQF
j_gene: TRBJ1-1; v_gene: TRBV11-2; CDR3aa: ASSPGTGRGTEAF
j_gene: TRBJ2-3; v_gene: TRBV10-3; CDR3aa: AISESLSQTQY
j_gene: TRBJ2-7; v_gene: TRBV28; CDR3aa: ASSLKQRGGLPYEQY
j_gene: TRBJ2-5; v_gene: TRBV7-5; CDR3aa: ARSLVLAGDQETQY
j_gene: TRBJ2-6; v_gene: TRBV5-4; CDR3aa: ASSLEKTANVLT
j_gene: TRBJ2-2; v_gene: TRBV27; CDR3aa: ASSFGLAIGGELF
j_gene: TRBJ2-1; v_gene: TRBV29-1; CDR3aa: SASPYNEQF
j_gene: TRBJ2-7; v_gene: TRBV7-2; CDR3aa: ASSLARTSGRDEQY